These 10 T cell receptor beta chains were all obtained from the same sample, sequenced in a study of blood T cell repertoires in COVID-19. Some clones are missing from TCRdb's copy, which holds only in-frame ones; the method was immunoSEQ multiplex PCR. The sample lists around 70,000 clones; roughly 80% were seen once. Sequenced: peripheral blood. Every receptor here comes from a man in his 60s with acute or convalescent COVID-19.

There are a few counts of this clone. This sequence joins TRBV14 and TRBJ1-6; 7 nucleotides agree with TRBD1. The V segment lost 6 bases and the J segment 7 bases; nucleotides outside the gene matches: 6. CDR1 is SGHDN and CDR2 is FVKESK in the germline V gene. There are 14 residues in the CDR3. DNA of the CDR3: TGTGCCAGCAGAAAAACAGGGGAGAATTCACCCCTCCACTTT. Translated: CASRKTGENSPLHF.

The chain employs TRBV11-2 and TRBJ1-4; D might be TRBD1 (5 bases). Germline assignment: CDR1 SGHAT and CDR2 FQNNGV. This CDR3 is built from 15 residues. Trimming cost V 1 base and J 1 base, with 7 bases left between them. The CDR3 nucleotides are TGTGCCAGCAGCTTAGGGGGGGTAACTAATGAAAAACTGTTTTTT. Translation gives CASSLGGVTNEKLFF.

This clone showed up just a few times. CDR3 in amino acids: CASSYQGGEEKLFF. The DNA for the CDR3 is TGCGCCAGCAGCTACCAGGGGGGAGAAGAAAAACTGTTTTTT. The gene calls are TRBV5-1 and TRBJ1-4, with TRBD1 identical over 7 bases. CDR1 SGHRS and CDR2 YFSETQ come from the germline V gene. Unmatched junction bases numbered 7, after V lost 3 bases and J lost 8 bases. This CDR3 spans 14 amino acids.

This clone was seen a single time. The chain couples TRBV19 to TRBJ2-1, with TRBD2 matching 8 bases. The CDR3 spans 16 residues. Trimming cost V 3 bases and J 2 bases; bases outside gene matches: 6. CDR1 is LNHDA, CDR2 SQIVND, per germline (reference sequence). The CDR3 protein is CASSIWRGATYNEQFF. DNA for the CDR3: TGTGCCAGTAGTATTTGGCGGGGGGCTACCTACAATGAGCAGTTCTTC.

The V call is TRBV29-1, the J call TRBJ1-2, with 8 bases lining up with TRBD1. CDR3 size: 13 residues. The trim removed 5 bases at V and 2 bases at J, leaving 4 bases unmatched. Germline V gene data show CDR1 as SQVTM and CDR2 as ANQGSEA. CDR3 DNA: TGCAGCGTTCTGCGACAGGGGAACTATGGCTACACCTTC. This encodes CSVLRQGNYGYTF.

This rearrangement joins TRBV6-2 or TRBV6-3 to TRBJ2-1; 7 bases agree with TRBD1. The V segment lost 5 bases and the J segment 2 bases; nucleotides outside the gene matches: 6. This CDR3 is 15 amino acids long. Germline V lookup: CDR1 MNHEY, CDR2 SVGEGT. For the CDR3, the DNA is TGTGCCAGCAGTGTCACGGGGACAGCCTACAATGAGCAGTTCTTC. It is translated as CASSVTGTAYNEQFF.

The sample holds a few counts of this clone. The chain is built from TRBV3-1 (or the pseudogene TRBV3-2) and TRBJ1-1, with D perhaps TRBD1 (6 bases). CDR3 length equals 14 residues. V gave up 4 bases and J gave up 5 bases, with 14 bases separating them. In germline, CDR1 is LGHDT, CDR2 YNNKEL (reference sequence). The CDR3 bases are TGTGCCAGCAGCCCCCTACAGGGATGGACTGAAGCTTTCTTT. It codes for CASSPLQGWTEAFF.

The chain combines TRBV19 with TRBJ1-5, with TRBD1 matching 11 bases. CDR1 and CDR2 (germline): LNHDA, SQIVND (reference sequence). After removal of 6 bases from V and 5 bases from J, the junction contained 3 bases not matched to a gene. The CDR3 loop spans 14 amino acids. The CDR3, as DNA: TGTGCCAGTAGCGGACAGGGGGCCTATCAGCCCCAGCATTTT. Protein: CASSGQGAYQPQHF.

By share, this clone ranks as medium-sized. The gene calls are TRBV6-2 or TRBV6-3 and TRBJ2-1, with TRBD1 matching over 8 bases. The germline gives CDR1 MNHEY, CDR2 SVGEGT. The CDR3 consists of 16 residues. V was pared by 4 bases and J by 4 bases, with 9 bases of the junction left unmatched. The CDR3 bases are TGTGCCAGCAGTTTCACCGGGACAGGATATTACAATGAGCAGTTCTTC. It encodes CASSFTGTGYYNEQFF.

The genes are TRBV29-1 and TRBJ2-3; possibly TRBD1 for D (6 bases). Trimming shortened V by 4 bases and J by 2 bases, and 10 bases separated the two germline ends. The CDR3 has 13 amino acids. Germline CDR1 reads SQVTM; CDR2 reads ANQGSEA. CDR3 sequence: CSVVDRYTDTQYF. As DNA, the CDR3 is TGCAGCGTTGTGGACAGATACACAGATACGCAGTATTTT.